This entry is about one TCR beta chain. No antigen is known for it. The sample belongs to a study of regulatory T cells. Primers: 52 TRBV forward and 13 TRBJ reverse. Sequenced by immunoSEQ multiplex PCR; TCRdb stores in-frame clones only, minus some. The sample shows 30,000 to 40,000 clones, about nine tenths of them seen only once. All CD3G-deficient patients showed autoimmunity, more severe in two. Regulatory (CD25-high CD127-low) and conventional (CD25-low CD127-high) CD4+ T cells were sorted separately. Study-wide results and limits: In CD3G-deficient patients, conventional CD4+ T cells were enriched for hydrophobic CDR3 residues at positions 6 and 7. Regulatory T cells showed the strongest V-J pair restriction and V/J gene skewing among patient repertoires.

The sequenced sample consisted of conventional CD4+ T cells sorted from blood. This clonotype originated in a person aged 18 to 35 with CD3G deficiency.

Written as DNA, the CDR3 is TGTGCCAGCAGCTGGGAGGGGAAACTCTCTTACGGGGCCAACGTCCTGACTTTC. Translated: CASSWEGKLSYGANVLTF. The chain uses TRBV7-8 and TRBJ2-6; 7 bases align to TRBD2. The germline V gene encodes CDR1 SGHVS and CDR2 FQNEAQ. The CDR3 covers 18 residues. The V gene end was trimmed by 4 bases and the J gene end by 4 bases; junction bases not matched to a gene: 13.